A single sample gave rise to the 32 T cell receptor beta chains below, sequenced in a study of blood T cell dynamics during melanoma immunotherapy. Time point given: pre-treatment baseline. Libraries were prepared by immunoSEQ multiplex PCR; TCRdb keeps only in-frame clonotypes and omits some of them. The profile shows 15,000 to 20,000 clones, approximately 83% of them singletons. The sample here was blood, taken from a patient treated with checkpoint blockade. The receptors were gathered from a human donor with melanoma.

The chain combines TRBV6-5 with TRBJ1-3; the match to TRBD1 covers 9 bases. The CDR3 runs to 15 residues. Trimming cost V 6 bases and J 3 bases; bases outside gene matches: 6. Germline-derived CDR1 and CDR2 are MNHEY and SVGAGI. This CDR3 reads CASRGQGPNGNTIYF. CDR3 bases: TGTGCCAGCAGAGGACAGGGGCCGAATGGAAACACCATATATTTT.

Of note for this clone: Compared with germline, one end of the junction differs, possibly owing to a read error. This chain joins TRBV7-7 and TRBJ1-1; no clear D gene. The CDR3 is 13 residues long. In germline, CDR1 is SSHAT, CDR2 FNYEAQ (reference sequence). The CDR3 sequence: CASSLSLNAEAFF. The CDR3 nucleotides are TGTGCTAGCAGCTTGTCCCTGAACGCTGAAGCTTTCTTT. Full variable domain (remainder filled in from reference TRBV7-7 and TRBJ1-1): GAGVSQSPRYKVTKRGQDVTLRCDPISSHATLYWYQQALGQGPEFLTYFNYEAQPDKSGLPSDRFSAERPEGSISTLTIQRTEQRDSAMYRCASSLSLNAEAFFGQGTRLTVV.

V gene TRBV7-2 combines with J gene TRBJ2-7; 7 bases are a match to TRBD2. The germline CDR1 and CDR2 sequences are SGHTA and FQGNSA. The CDR3 spans 18 residues. The V gene end was trimmed by 5 bases and the J gene end by 1 base; junction bases not matched to a gene: 17. CDR3 amino acids: CASSPQWTGGGLSYEQYF. The CDR3, as DNA: TGTGCCAGCAGCCCTCAGTGGACGGGAGGCGGGCTATCCTACGAGCAGTACTTC.

The J gene is TRBJ2-2, the V gene TRBV29-1, with D possibly TRBD2 on 6 matching bases. Germline CDR1 and CDR2: SQVTM and ANQGSEA. The V end was cut by 6 bases, the J end by 0 bases, with 17 bases between. The CDR3 is 16 amino acids. The CDR3 region has the DNA TGCAGCGTCTATGGGGGTGCGGGAACGAACACCGGGGAGCTGTTTTTT. Protein product: CSVYGGAGTNTGELFF.

The rearrangement links TRBV9 to TRBJ2-1; 11 nucleotides align to TRBD2. The CDR3 length is 16 residues. J gave up 0 bases and V 4 bases, and 3 bases lay outside the gene matches. The germline gives CDR1 SGDLS, CDR2 YYNGEE. The CDR3 DNA follows: TGTGCCAGCAGCTCTAGCGGGGGGAGCTCCTACAATGAGCAGTTCTTC. It codes for CASSSSGGSSYNEQFF.

The genes are TRBV18 and TRBJ2-3; D remains ambiguous. The germline V and J ends were trimmed by 1 base and 0 bases, with 11 bases remaining between them. Germline assignment: CDR1 KGHSH and CDR2 LQKENI. This CDR3 is built from 16 residues. The CDR3 nucleotides are TGTGCCAGCTCACCACTTACGGATTCTAGCACAGATACGCAGTATTTT. Protein: CASSPLTDSSTDTQYF. The full variable domain, with the rest looked up from reference TRBV18 and TRBJ2-3, is NAGVMQNPRHLVRRRGQEARLRCSPMKGHSHVYWYRQLPEEGLKFMVYLQKENIIDESGMPKERFSAEFPKEGPSILRIQQVVRGDSAAYFCASSPLTDSSTDTQYFGPGTRLTVL.

V usage is TRBV7-2 and J usage is TRBJ2-1, with D possibly called TRBD1 or TRBD2 (5 bases each). Looked up from germline, CDR1 is SGHTA and CDR2 is FQGNSA. The CDR3 consists of 16 residues. Trimming pared 1 base from V and 7 bases from J, leaving 17 bases between. The CDR3 nucleotides are TGTGCCAGCAGCTTAGGGTTTGGGACGGCCCATAATGAGCAGTTCTTC. Translating gives CASSLGFGTAHNEQFF.

J is TRBJ1-1 and V is TRBV7-3, with a possible D match to TRBD1 (5 bases). V dropped 2 bases and J dropped 0 bases, with 7 bases sitting between them. This CDR3 comprises 14 residues. The germline gives CDR1 SGHTA, CDR2 FQGTGA. CDR3 sequence reads: CASSLDSMNTEAFF. In DNA, the CDR3 is TGTGCCAGCAGCTTAGACAGCATGAACACTGAAGCTTTCTTT. Supplemented by reference TRBV7-3 and TRBJ1-1, the full variable domain reads GAGVSQTPSNKVTEKGKYVELRCDPISGHTALYWYRQSLGQGPEFLIYFQGTGAADDSGLPNDRFFAVRPEGSVSTLKIQRTERGDSAVYLCASSLDSMNTEAFFGQGTRLTVV.

This clone was counted between two and nine times. The chain employs TRBV27 and TRBJ2-7; D unclear. The CDR3 extends over 15 amino acids. CDR1 MNHEY and CDR2 SMNVEV come from the germline V gene (reference sequence). V gave up 5 bases and J gave up 2 bases, with 16 bases separating them. The CDR3 sequence: CASSPSGPDPYEQYF. DNA of the CDR3: TGTGCCAGCAGTCCTAGTGGGCCAGACCCCTACGAGCAGTACTTC.

On this clone: Its ends do not fully match the called genes, so a read error is possible. The chain uses TRBV4-2 and TRBJ2-3, with TRBD2 as a possible D gene (6 bases). CDR3 length equals 16 residues. Per the germline V gene, CDR1 is LGHNA and CDR2 is YNFKEQ. The CDR3 loop reads CASSQELASSTDTRYF. The CDR3, as DNA: TGTGCCAGCAGCCAAGAGCTAGCGTCGAGCACAGATACGCGGTATTTT.

The chain links TRBV6-4 to TRBJ1-2, with D possibly TRBD1 on 5 matching bases. Looked up from germline, CDR1 is MRHNA and CDR2 is SNTAGT. This CDR3 has 16 amino acids. Trimming removed 2 bases from V and 3 bases from J, with 16 bases in between. The CDR3 is CASSDARRPGDYGYTF. The CDR3 DNA is TGTGCCAGCAGTGACGCGAGGCGCCCGGGGGACTATGGCTACACCTTC.

This chain joins TRBV29-1 and TRBJ2-3, with TRBD2 identical over 7 bases. This CDR3 region has 14 residues. The V segment lost 5 bases and the J segment 3 bases; nucleotides outside the gene matches: 8. Germline CDR1 and CDR2: SQVTM and ANQGSEA. CDR3 sequence reads: CSVTGGSGTDTQYF. In nucleotides, the CDR3 is TGCAGCGTTACGGGCGGGAGCGGGACAGATACGCAGTATTTT.

This chain connects TRBV28 to TRBJ2-3; D ambiguous. Germline lookup yields CDR1 MDHEN and CDR2 SYDVKM. This CDR3 spans 14 amino acids. V was cut by 4 bases and J by 1 base, with 9 bases left in between. This chain's CDR3 is CASSWGAGTDTQYF. In DNA form, the CDR3 reads TGTGCCAGCAGTTGGGGTGCCGGCACAGATACGCAGTATTTT. Based on the CDR3 plus reference TRBV28 and TRBJ2-3, the full variable domain is DVKVTQSSRYLVKRTGEKVFLECVQDMDHENMFWYRQDPGLGLRLIYFSYDVKMKEKGDIPEGYSVSREKKERFSLILESASTNQTSMYLCASSWGAGTDTQYFGPGTRLTVL.

The genes are TRBV28 and TRBJ2-1; 7 bases match TRBD2. The trim removed 5 bases at V and 4 bases at J, leaving 11 bases unmatched. CDR1 MDHEN and CDR2 SYDVKM come from the germline V gene. The CDR3 consists of 16 residues. The CDR3 sequence is CASSRAAGNGYNEQFF. CDR3 DNA sequence: TGTGCCAGCAGTAGGGCAGCGGGGAACGGATACAATGAGCAGTTCTTC.

As for this clone: At one end, the junction sequence differs from germline, possibly due to a read error. The chain links TRBV7-2 to TRBJ2-3; D is unresolved. Germline CDR1 and CDR2: SGHTA and FQGNSA. This CDR3 comprises 14 residues. CDR3 sequence reads: CASSFWSATDTRYF. The CDR3 nucleotides are TGTGCCAGCAGCTTTTGGAGCGCCACAGATACGCGGTATTTT.

This clone was detected only once. The chain has TRBV11-3 and TRBJ1-1; D perhaps matches TRBD1 (5 bases). The CDR3 is 14 residues long. The germline V gene has CDR1 SGHNT and CDR2 YENEEA. The V and J ends lost 2 bases and 4 bases respectively, with 11 bases between them. CDR3 region: CASSLFQGSTEAFF. CDR3 coding DNA: TGTGCCAGCAGCTTATTTCAGGGCAGCACTGAAGCTTTCTTT.

V gene TRBV4-2 combines with J gene TRBJ1-1; no clear D. Germline values: CDR1 LGHNA, CDR2 YNFKEQ. Trimming cost V 0 bases and J 5 bases, with 13 bases left between them. The CDR3 spans 15 residues. The CDR3, as DNA: TGTGCCAGCAGCCAAGATAACCAAATGGGGACTGAAGCTTTCTTT. Protein sequence: CASSQDNQMGTEAFF.

CDR3 DNA: TGTGCCAGCAGTGTTCTAGCGGGACAGGAGACCCAGTACTTC. Translated, it gives CASSVLAGQETQYF. The chain recombines TRBV7-9 with TRBJ2-5; TRBD2 agrees at 9 bases. Per germline, CDR1 SEHNR and CDR2 FQNEAQ (reference sequence). The trim removed 6 bases at V and 5 bases at J, leaving 7 bases unmatched. This CDR3 has 14 residues.

The rearrangement uses TRBV11-2 and TRBJ2-7, with D perhaps matching TRBD2 (6 bases). Germline V gene data show CDR1 as SGHAT and CDR2 as FQNNGV. The CDR3 contains 12 residues. V lost 6 bases to trimming and J lost 3 bases, with 9 bases between them. This CDR3 reads CASRSSVYEQYF. CDR3 DNA sequence: TGTGCCAGCAGATCTAGCGTCTACGAGCAGTACTTC.

The chain employs TRBV5-5 and TRBJ2-1; D is undetermined. The CDR3 consists of 16 residues. Trimming shortened V by 3 bases and J by 0 bases, and 13 bases separated the two germline ends. Germline-derived CDR1 and CDR2 are SGHKS and YYEKEE (reference sequence). The DNA of the CDR3 is TGTGCCAGCAGCTCCGTACTGGCGGTCTCCTACAATGAGCAGTTCTTC. This translates into CASSSVLAVSYNEQFF.

CDR3 loop: CASSRTLAGGPRETQYF. The DNA of the CDR3 is TGTGCCAGCAGTCGAACACTAGCGGGAGGGCCTAGAGAGACCCAGTACTTC. The chain has TRBV28 and TRBJ2-5; 13 bases match TRBD2. There are 17 residues in the CDR3. The germline gives CDR1 MDHEN, CDR2 SYDVKM. With V trimmed by 5 bases and J by 4 bases, 10 bases remained unmatched. Full variable domain (outside the CDR3, taken from reference TRBV28 and TRBJ2-5): DVKVTQSSRYLVKRTGEKVFLECVQDMDHENMFWYRQDPGLGLRLIYFSYDVKMKEKGDIPEGYSVSREKKERFSLILESASTNQTSMYLCASSRTLAGGPRETQYFGPGTRLLVL.

The rearrangement uses TRBV7-8 and TRBJ2-7, with 9 bases matching TRBD1. The CDR3 extends over 15 amino acids. Germline values: CDR1 SGHVS, CDR2 FQNEAQ. Germline trimming cut 1 base from V and 7 bases from J; bases unmatched to any gene: 8. The CDR3 DNA follows: TGTGCCAGCAGCTTAGGGGGGACAGGGTCGCTGGAGCAGTACTTC. This sequence encodes CASSLGGTGSLEQYF.

In its sample, this clone was seen once. The gene calls are TRBV18 and TRBJ1-6, with D tentatively TRBD1 (5 bases). The CDR3 length is 14 residues. Trimming took 6 bases from V and 7 from J, leaving 13 bases between them. Germline lookup yields CDR1 KGHSH and CDR2 LQKENI. The CDR3 spells CASSRIDRNSPLHF. CDR3 sequence (DNA): TGTGCCAGCTCCCGCATCGACAGAAATTCACCCCTCCACTTT.

CDR3 coding DNA: TGTGCCATCAGCCAGGGAAACGAGCAGTACTTC. Protein product: CAISQGNEQYF. V gene TRBV10-3 combines with J gene TRBJ2-7, with D possibly matching TRBD1 (5 bases). CDR1 ENHRY and CDR2 SYGVKD come from the germline V gene. V gave up 6 bases and J gave up 5 bases, with 8 bases separating them. The CDR3 has 11 residues.

The rearrangement joins TRBV27 to TRBJ2-7; 13 bases agree with TRBD2. Trimming removed 2 bases from V and 7 bases from J; junction bases left unmatched: 11. CDR3 length: 17 amino acids. Germline loops: CDR1 MNHEY, CDR2 SMNVEV (reference sequence). The DNA of the CDR3 is TGTGCCAGCAGTTTAGCCCCCGGACTAGCGGGAGCTCGTGAGCAGTACTTC. This gives the protein CASSLAPGLAGAREQYF.

The chain links TRBV7-9 to TRBJ2-5, with 16 bases identical to TRBD2. CDR1 is SEHNR, CDR2 FQNEAQ, per germline (reference sequence). J lost 7 bases, V lost 5 bases, and 13 bases had no gene match. CDR3 size: 18 residues. The CDR3 protein is CASSPTLGTSGRAGTQYF. The CDR3 nucleotides are TGTGCCAGCAGCCCGACACTTGGGACTAGCGGGAGGGCCGGGACCCAGTACTTC.

The V gene is TRBV4-1, the J gene TRBJ1-2, with a tentative D call TRBD1 (6 bases). Between the trimmed V and J ends, which lost 4 bases and 3 bases, there was a span of 15 bases. Germline CDR1 is MGHRA and CDR2 is YSYEKL. The CDR3 extends over 15 amino acids. For the CDR3, the DNA is TGCGCCAGCAGCCTCCCGCTGGCAGGGGACTATGGCTACACCTTC. This codes for CASSLPLAGDYGYTF.

This chain's CDR3 is CASGPSGLSYNEQFF. CDR3 bases: TGTGCCAGTGGCCCTAGCGGTCTCTCCTACAATGAGCAGTTCTTC. The chain has TRBV19 and TRBJ2-1, with 7 bases identical to TRBD2. This CDR3 spans 15 amino acids. J was trimmed by 0 bases and V by 8 bases; bases with no gene match: 7. Germline CDR1 and CDR2: LNHDA and SQIVND (reference sequence).

The rearrangement links TRBV29-1 to TRBJ2-5, with 10 positions matching TRBD1. Per the germline V gene, CDR1 is SQVTM and CDR2 is ANQGSEA. Trimming removed 6 bases from V and 5 bases from J; junction bases left unmatched: 9. There are 14 residues in the CDR3. CDR3 nucleotides: TGCAGCGTAAAACCGGGACAGGGGATGGAGACCCAGTACTTC. Its translation is CSVKPGQGMETQYF.

V gene TRBV27 combines with J gene TRBJ1-1, with D uncertain. The germline CDR1 and CDR2 sequences are MNHEY and SMNVEV (reference sequence). Deletions cut 2 bases from V and 12 bases from J, with 7 bases between. CDR3 size: 10 residues. CDR3 nucleotides: TGTGCCAGCAGTTTACGTGATCCTTTCTTT. Translated, it gives CASSLRDPFF.

This chain joins TRBV4-3 and TRBJ2-2; TRBD2 matches 7 bases. The CDR3 has 15 residues. From germline, CDR1 is LGHNA and CDR2 YSLEER. Unmatched junction bases numbered 6, after V lost 3 bases and J lost 5 bases. For the CDR3, the DNA is TGCGCCAGCAGCCAGATCGGCGGGAGTACCGGGGAGCTGTTTTTT. Protein product: CASSQIGGSTGELFF.

V is TRBV18 and J is TRBJ1-1; the D is unclear. The germline V and J ends were trimmed by 6 bases and 1 base, with 15 bases remaining between them. CDR3 length: 15 residues. Per germline, CDR1 KGHSH and CDR2 LQKENI. Written as DNA, the CDR3 is TGTGCCAGCTCTCCTACTCGGGTGGCGAACACTGAAGCTTTCTTT. This translates into CASSPTRVANTEAFF.